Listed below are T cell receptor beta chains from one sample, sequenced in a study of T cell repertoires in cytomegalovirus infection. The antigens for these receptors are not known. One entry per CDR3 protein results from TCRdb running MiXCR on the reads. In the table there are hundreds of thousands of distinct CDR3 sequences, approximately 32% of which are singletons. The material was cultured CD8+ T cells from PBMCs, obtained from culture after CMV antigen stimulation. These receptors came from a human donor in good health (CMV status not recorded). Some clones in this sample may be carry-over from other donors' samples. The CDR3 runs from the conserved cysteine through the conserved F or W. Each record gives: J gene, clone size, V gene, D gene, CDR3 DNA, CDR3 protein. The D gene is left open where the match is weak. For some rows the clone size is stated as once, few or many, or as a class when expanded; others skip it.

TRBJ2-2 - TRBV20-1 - TGCAGTGCTAATACTCAGGGGCGCCCCACCGGGGAGCTGTTTTTT CSANTQGRPTGELFF
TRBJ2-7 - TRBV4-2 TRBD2 TGTGCCAGCAGCCCCTTAGCGGGGTTAGGCGAGCAGTACTTC CASSPLAGLGEQYF
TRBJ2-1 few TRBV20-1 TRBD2 TGCAGTGCTAGAGCCCTAGCGGGGGGGCCTCGCTATGTTGAGCAGTTCTTC CSARALAGGPRYVEQFF
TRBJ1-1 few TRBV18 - TGTGCCAGCTCACCACGAATACAGGTTAACACTGAAGCTTTCTTT CASSPRIQVNTEAFF
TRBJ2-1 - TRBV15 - TGTGCCACCAGCAGAGATTGGTCCCAGCAGTTCTTC CATSRDWSQQFF
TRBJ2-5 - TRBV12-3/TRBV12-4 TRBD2 TGTGCCAACAGCCCCTCCTTAGGACTAGCGGGGCAAGAGACCCAGTACTTC CANSPSLGLAGQETQYF
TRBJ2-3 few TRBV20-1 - TGCAGTGCTAAAATGAAGGACCTGGGAAAGAGCACAGATACGCAGTATTTT CSAKMKDLGKSTDTQYF
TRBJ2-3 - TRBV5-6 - TGTGCCAGCAGTGCCAGCTACACAGATACGCAGTATTTT CASSASYTDTQYF
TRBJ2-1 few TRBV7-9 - TGTGCCGCGGGCAAAAACAATGAGCAGTTCTTC CAAGKNNEQFF
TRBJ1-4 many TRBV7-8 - TGTGCCAGCAGCAAAGGCCCCGATTGGGGGGGTGGTGAAAAACTGTTTTTT CASSKGPDWGGGEKLFF
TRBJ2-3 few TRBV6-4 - TGTGCCAGCAGTGACGCGATTCCTCCCAGGCCCCGCTGTTGTGATACGCAGTATTTT CASSDAIPPRPRCCDTQYF
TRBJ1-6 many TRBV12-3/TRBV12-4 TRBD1 TGTGCCAGCAGGCTTCCCCGACAGGGGCCCAGACTCTCCTTGAATTCACCCCTCCACTTT CASRLPRQGPRLSLNSPLHF
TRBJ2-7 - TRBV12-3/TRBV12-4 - TGTGCCAGCACCCCGGCGAGACTGTACGAGCAGTACTTC CASTPARLYEQYF
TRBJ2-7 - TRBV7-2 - TGTGCCAACGGGTACGAGCAGTACTTC CANGYEQYF
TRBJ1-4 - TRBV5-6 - TGTGCCAGCAGCTCCAGCCTTCAAAAACTGTTTTTT CASSSSLQKLFF
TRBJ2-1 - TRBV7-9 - TGTGCCAGCAGCTTGGGGAATTTTGACAATGAGCAGTTCTTC CASSLGNFDNEQFF
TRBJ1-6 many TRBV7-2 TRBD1 TGTGCCAGCAGCTTATTGTTTGGTAGACAGGGTGTCGACCCCTATAATTCACCCCTCCACTTT CASSLLFGRQGVDPYNSPLHF
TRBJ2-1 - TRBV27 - TGTGCCAGCAGTCATAACAGGGCGATAGGCTACAATGAGCAGTTCTTC CASSHNRAIGYNEQFF
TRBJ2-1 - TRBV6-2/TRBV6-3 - TGTGCCAGCAGTTACTCGAGGATCCGGGGCTACAATGAGCAGTTCTTC CASSYSRIRGYNEQFF
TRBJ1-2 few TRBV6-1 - TGTGCCAGCTCCTGGAGTACTAACTATGGCTACACCTTC CASSWSTNYGYTF